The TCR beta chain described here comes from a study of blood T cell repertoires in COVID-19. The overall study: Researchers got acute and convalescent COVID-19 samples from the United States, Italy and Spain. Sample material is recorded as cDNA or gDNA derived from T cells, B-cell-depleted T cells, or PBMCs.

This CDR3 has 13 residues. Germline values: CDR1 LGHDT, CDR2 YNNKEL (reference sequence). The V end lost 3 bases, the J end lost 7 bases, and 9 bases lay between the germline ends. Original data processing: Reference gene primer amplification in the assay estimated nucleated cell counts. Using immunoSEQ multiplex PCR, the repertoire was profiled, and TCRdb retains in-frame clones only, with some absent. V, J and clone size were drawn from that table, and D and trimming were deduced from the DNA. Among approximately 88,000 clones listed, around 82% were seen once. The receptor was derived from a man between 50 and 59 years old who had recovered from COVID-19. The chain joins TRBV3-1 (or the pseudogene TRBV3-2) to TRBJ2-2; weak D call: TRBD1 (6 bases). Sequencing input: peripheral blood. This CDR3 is CASSHQGSGELFF. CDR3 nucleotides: TGTGCCAGCAGCCATCAGGGGAGCGGGGAGCTGTTTTTT.